Given below is one T cell receptor (beta chain) in context. What it binds is not known. Germline CDR1 and CDR2: LGHNA and YNFKEQ. Trimming took 4 bases from V and 4 from J, leaving 16 bases between them. This CDR3 has 15 residues. 5'RACE with constant-segment primers yielded barcoded, UMI-tagged TCR alpha and TCR beta cDNA libraries. TCRdb analysed the 5' RACE reads with MiXCR anew, one entry per CDR3 protein. The sample yields 65,000 to 100,000 distinct CDR3 sequences, 9.5% to 15% seen once. The data derive from a study of T-cell memory formation after mild COVID-19. Study observations and caveats: The appearance of some responding clones in pre-infection memory suggested that cross-reactive memory joined. Clones which contracted sat mainly in CM and EM if CD4+, and in EMRA if CD8+.

The sample consisted of PBMCs or a T cell subset sorted from them (not recorded which). The chain has TRBV4-2 and TRBJ1-2; no firm D call. This TCR derives from a man aged 18-30 years who had mild COVID-19 (a few samples of this study predate the infection). Cell type and time point are not known. CDR3 sequence (DNA): TGTGCCAGCAGCCCCCCGGCAAGGGCCGCCTATGGCTACACCTTC. Translated, it gives CASSPPARAAYGYTF.